These 9 T cell receptor beta chains were all obtained from the same sample, sequenced in a study of T cell repertoires in cytomegalovirus infection (dated by TCRdb to the late 2010s). The antigens of these receptors remain unknown. Sequencing was performed on an Illumina HiSeq 1500. TCRdb itself trimmed the public reads at Q25 with fastp, ran MiXCR and retained productive beta chains. Rows are combined by CDR3 protein, so each entry shows the most common genes and DNA. The sample contains approximately 910,000 distinct CDR3 sequences, less than 35% of them found a single time. Over 12% of the sample is taken by the ten largest. What the treatment or condition label conveys for this sample: in vitro stimulation with specific CMV peptide epitopes to enrich CMV-specific T cells. The sample was cultured CD8+ T cells from PBMCs, taken from culture after CMV antigen stimulation. The receptors originated from a human donor in good health (CMV status not recorded). Some clones in this sample may be carry-over from other donors' samples.

The DNA of the CDR3 is TGTGCCAGCAGCTATTGGGGAACCTTACAGGGGAGAGAGAATCAGCCCCAGCATTTT. As protein: CASSYWGTLQGRENQPQHF. The chain couples TRBV7-9 to TRBJ1-5; 7 bases map to TRBD1. V lost 4 bases to trimming and J lost 4 bases; unmatched junction nucleotides: 19. The CDR3 contains 19 residues. CDR1 is SEHNR and CDR2 is FQNEAQ in the germline V gene (reference sequence).

This clonotype has more than one count but fewer than ten. The chain has TRBV4-1 and TRBJ2-1; unclear D gene. CDR1 and CDR2 (germline): MGHRA, YSYEKL. CDR3 length equals 14 residues. The V and J ends lost 1 base and 5 bases respectively, with 9 bases between them. The CDR3 spells CASSQGHPNNEQFF. CDR3 sequence (DNA): TGCGCCAGCAGCCAAGGACACCCTAACAATGAGCAGTTCTTC.

This chain connects TRBV2 to TRBJ2-1; no definite D call. Trimming took 1 base from V and 2 from J, leaving 9 bases between them. The CDR3 totals 15 residues. Germline V gives CDR1 SNHLY, CDR2 FYNNEI. The CDR3 DNA is TGTGCCAGCAGTGAAGACAGCCTAGCCTACAATGAGCAGTTCTTC. Residues: CASSEDSLAYNEQFF.

The chain is built from TRBV4-3 and TRBJ1-2; tentative D call: TRBD1 (6 bases). Germline-derived CDR1 and CDR2 are LGHNA and YSLEER. The CDR3 loop spans 14 amino acids. V was trimmed by 0 bases and J by 6 bases, leaving 11 bases between them. The CDR3 spells CASSQDAPGDGYTF. The CDR3 nucleotides are TGCGCCAGCAGCCAAGATGCTCCAGGGGATGGCTACACCTTC.

This clonotype turned up a few times. The chain has TRBV6-2 or TRBV6-3 and TRBJ2-3, with TRBD2 identical over 8 bases. Germline V CDR1 and CDR2: MNHEY, SVGEGT. The CDR3 has 16 residues. V lost 5 bases and J lost 8; bases outside the gene matches: 15. CDR3 in amino acids: CASSPGTSDLFATQYF. The CDR3 bases are TGTGCCAGCAGTCCCGGGACTAGTGACCTTTTTGCTACGCAGTATTTT.

The table lists this clonotype with a count of one. The rearrangement uses TRBV6-5 and TRBJ2-7; 11 bases match TRBD1. CDR3 length: 17 amino acids. The germline CDR1 and CDR2 sequences are MNHEY and SVGAGI. V gave up 5 bases and J gave up 5 bases; unmatched junction bases: 14. The CDR3 region has the DNA TGTGCCAGCAGTACCTTAAGGGGGGACAGGGGGATCCACGAGCAGTACTTC. It translates to CASSTLRGDRGIHEQYF.

Only a few counts were recorded for this clonotype. The chain joins TRBV15 to TRBJ2-7; D ambiguous. The CDR3 runs to 20 residues. From germline, CDR1 is LNHNV and CDR2 YYDKDF (reference sequence). V lost 8 bases and J 3 bases, leaving 35 bases between the germline ends. The CDR3 nucleotides read TGTGCCACCCGCGGCTCCTTCGGCCGCCTGATCTCCTACGTCAGCTACGAGCAGTACTTC. Translated, it gives CATRGSFGRLISYVSYEQYF.

The chain couples TRBV7-6 to TRBJ2-3; 9 bases are a match to TRBD1. Germline loops: CDR1 SGHVS, CDR2 FNYEAQ. V was pared by 7 bases and J by 4 bases, with 9 bases of the junction left unmatched. The CDR3 sequence is 15 residues long. CDR3 region: CASKPGTGTADTQYF. For the CDR3, the DNA is TGTGCCAGCAAACCCGGGACAGGGACCGCAGATACGCAGTATTTT.

This clonotype occurred a few times. The V and J genes are TRBV20-1 and TRBJ1-2; D unclear. Trimming took 0 bases from V and 8 from J, leaving 16 bases between them. Germline CDR1 is DFQATT and CDR2 is SNEGSKA (reference sequence). The CDR3 runs to 14 residues. CDR3 nucleotide sequence: TGCAGTGCTAGAGAGCTCGAATCCCCCCGGGGCTACACCTTC. It codes for CSARELESPRGYTF.